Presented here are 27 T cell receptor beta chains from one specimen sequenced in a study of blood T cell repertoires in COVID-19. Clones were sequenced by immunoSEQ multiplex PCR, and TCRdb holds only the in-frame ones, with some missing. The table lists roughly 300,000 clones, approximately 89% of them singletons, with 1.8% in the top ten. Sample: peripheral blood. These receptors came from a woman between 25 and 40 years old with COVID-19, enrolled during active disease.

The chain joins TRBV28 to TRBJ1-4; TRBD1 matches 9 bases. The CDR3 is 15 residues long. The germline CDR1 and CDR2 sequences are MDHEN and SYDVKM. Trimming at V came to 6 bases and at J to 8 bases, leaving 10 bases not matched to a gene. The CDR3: CASRTTGQGEEKLFF. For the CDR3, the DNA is TGTGCCAGCAGGACAACGGGACAGGGAGAGGAAAAACTGTTTTTT.

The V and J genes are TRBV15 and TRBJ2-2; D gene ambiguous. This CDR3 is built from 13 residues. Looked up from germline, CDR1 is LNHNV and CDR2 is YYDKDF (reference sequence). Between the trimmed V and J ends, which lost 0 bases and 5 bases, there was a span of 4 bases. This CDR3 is CATSRERTGELFF. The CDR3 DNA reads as TGTGCCACCAGCAGAGAGAGGACCGGGGAGCTGTTTTTT.

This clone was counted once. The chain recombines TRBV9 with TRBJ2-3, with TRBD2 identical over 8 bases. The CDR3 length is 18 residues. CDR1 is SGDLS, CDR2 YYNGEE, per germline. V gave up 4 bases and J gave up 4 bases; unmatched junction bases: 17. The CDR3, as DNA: TGTGCCAGCAGCCCACGCCCAGGGCGGGGGGCAGAATCAGATACGCAGTATTTT. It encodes CASSPRPGRGAESDTQYF. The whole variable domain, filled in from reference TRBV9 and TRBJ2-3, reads DSGVTQTPKHLITATGQRVTLRCSPRSGDLSVYWYQQSLDQGLQFLIQYYNGEERAKGNILERFSAQQFPDLHSELNLSSLELGDSALYFCASSPRPGRGAESDTQYFGPGTRLTVL.

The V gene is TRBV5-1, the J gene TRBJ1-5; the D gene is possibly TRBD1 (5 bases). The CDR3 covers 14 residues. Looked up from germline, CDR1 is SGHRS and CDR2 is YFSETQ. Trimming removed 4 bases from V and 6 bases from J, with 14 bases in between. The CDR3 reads CASSPDGGGQPQHF. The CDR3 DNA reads TGCGCCAGCAGCCCCGATGGGGGAGGTCAGCCCCAGCATTTT.

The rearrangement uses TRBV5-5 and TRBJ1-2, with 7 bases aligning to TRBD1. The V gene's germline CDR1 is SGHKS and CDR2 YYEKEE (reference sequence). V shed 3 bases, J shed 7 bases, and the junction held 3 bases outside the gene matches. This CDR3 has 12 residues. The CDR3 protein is CASSYHRGGYTF. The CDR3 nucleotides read TGTGCCAGCAGCTACCACAGGGGTGGCTACACCTTC. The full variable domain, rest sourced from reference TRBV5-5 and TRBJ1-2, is DAGVTQSPTHLIKTRGQQVTLRCSPISGHKSVSWYQQVLGQGPQFIFQYYEKEERGRGNFPDRFSARQFPNYSSELNVNALLLGDSALYLCASSYHRGGYTFGSGTRLTVV.

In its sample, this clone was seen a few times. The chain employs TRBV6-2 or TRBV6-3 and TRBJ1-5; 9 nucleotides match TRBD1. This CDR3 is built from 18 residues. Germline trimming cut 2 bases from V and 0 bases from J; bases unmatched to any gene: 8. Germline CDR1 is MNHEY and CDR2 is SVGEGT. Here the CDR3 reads CASSYPTGGGFSNQPQHF. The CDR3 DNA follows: TGTGCCAGCAGTTACCCTACAGGGGGCGGATTTAGCAATCAGCCCCAGCATTTT.

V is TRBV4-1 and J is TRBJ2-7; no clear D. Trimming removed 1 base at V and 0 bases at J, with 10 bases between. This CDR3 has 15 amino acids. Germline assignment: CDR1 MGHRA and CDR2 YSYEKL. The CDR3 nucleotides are TGCGCCAGCAGCCAAGGACATCCGAGCTCCTACGAGCAGTACTTC. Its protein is CASSQGHPSSYEQYF.

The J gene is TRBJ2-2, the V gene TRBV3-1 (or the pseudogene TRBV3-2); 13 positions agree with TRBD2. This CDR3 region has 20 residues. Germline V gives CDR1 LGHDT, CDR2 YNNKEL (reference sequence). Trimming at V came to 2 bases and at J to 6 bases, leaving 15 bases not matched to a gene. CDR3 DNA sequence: TGTGCCAGCAGCCAATTCGGAACTAGCGGGGGGGCCGGAGGGGCCGGGGAGCTGTTTTTT. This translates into CASSQFGTSGGAGGAGELFF.

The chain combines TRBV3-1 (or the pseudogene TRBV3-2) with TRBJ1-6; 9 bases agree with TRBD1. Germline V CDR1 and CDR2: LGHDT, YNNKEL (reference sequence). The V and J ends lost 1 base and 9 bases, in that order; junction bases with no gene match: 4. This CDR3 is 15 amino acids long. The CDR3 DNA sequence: TGTGCCAGCAGCCAAGGCTGGGACAGGGTTTCACCCCTCCACTTT. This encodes CASSQGWDRVSPLHF.

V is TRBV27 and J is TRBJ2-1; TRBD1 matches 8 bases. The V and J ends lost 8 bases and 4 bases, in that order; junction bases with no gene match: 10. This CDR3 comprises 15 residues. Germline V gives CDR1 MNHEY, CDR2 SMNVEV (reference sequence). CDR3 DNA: TGTGCCAGCCGGCGTGGACAGGGAGATTACAATGAGCAGTTCTTC. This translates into CASRRGQGDYNEQFF.

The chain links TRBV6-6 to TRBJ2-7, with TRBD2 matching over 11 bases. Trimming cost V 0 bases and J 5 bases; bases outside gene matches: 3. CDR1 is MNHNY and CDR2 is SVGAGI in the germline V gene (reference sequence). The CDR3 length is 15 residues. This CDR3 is CASSYSSGGGNEQYF. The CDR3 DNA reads TGTGCCAGCAGTTACTCTAGCGGGGGGGGTAACGAGCAGTACTTC.

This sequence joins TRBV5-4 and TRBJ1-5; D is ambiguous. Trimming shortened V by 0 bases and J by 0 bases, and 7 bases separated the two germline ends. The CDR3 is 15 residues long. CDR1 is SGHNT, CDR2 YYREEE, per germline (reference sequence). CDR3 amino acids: CASSLAPGSNQPQHF. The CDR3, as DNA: TGTGCCAGCAGCTTGGCCCCCGGTAGCAATCAGCCCCAGCATTTT.

The DNA of the CDR3 is TGCAGCGTTGAGACAGGGGTGGGTTTGGATACGCAGTATTTT. Translated: CSVETGVGLDTQYF. The chain links TRBV29-1 to TRBJ2-3; 8 bases map to TRBD1. Trimming at V came to 3 bases and at J to 6 bases, leaving 8 bases not matched to a gene. The V gene's germline CDR1 is SQVTM and CDR2 ANQGSEA. This CDR3 has 14 residues.

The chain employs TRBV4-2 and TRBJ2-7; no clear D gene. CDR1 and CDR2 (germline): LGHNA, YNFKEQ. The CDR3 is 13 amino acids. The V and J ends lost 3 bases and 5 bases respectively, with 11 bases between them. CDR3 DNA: TGTGCCAGCAGCCACTCGCGAGGAGACGAGCAGTACTTC. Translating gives CASSHSRGDEQYF.

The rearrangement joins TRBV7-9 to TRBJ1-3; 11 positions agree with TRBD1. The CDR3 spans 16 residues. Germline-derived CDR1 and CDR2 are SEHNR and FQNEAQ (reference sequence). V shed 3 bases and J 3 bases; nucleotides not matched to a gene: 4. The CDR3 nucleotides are TGTGCCAGCAGCTTCGGACAGGGGGCTCGTGGAAACACCATATATTTT. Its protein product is CASSFGQGARGNTIYF. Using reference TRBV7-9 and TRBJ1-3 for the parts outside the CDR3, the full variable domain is DTGVSQNPRHKITKRGQNVTFRCDPISEHNRLYWYRQTLGQGPEFLTYFQNEAQLEKSRLLSDRFSAERPKGSFSTLEIQRTEQGDSAMYLCASSFGQGARGNTIYFGEGSWLTVV.

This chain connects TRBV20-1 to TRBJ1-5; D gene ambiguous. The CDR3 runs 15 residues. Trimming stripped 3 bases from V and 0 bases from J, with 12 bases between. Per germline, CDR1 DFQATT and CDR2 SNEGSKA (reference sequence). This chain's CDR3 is CSASVGPVSNQPQHF. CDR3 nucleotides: TGCAGTGCTAGTGTCGGTCCGGTTAGCAATCAGCCCCAGCATTTT.

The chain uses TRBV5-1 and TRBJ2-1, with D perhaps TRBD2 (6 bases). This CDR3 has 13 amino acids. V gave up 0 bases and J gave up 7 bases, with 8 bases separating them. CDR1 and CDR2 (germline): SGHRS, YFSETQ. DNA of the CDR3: TGCGCCAGCAGCTTGGGCGGGGAAAATGAGCAGTTCTTC. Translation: CASSLGGENEQFF.

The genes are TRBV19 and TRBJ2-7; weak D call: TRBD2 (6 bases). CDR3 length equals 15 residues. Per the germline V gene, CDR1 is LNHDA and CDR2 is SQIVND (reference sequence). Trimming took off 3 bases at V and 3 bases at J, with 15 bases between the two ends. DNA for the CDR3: TGTGCCAGTAGTATTGACACCCAGGGAGGCTACGAGCAGTACTTC. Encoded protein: CASSIDTQGGYEQYF.

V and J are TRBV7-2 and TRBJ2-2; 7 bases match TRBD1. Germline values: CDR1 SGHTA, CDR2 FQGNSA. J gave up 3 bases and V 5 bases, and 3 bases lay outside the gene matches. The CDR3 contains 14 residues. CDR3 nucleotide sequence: TGTGCCAGCAGCAGACAGGGATACACCGGGGAGCTGTTTTTT. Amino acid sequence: CASSRQGYTGELFF.

For the CDR3, the DNA is TGTGCCAGCTCACCCGACAGGGCTCTCTCTGGAAACACCATATATTTT. It codes for CASSPDRALSGNTIYF. The chain links TRBV18 to TRBJ1-3; 7 nucleotides align to TRBD1. The CDR3 totals 16 residues. Germline V gene sequence: CDR1 KGHSH, CDR2 LQKENI. V shed 3 bases and J 0 bases; nucleotides not matched to a gene: 5.

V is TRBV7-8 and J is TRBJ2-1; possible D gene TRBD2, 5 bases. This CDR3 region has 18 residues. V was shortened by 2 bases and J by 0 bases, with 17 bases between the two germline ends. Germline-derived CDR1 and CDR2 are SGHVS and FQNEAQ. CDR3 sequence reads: CASSLPPSLADSYNEQFF. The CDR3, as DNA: TGTGCCAGCAGCTTACCCCCTAGTCTAGCCGACTCCTACAATGAGCAGTTCTTC.

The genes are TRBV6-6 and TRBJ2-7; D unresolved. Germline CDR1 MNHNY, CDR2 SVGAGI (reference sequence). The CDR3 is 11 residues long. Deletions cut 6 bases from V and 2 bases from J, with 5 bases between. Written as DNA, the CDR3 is TGTGCCAGCAGACATACCTACGAGCAGTACTTC. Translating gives CASRHTYEQYF.

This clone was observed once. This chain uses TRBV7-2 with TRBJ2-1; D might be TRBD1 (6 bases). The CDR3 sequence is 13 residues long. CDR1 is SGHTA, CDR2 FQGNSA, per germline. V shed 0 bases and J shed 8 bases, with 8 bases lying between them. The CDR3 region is CASSLADSYEQFF. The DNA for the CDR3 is TGTGCCAGCAGCTTAGCGGACAGCTATGAGCAGTTCTTC.

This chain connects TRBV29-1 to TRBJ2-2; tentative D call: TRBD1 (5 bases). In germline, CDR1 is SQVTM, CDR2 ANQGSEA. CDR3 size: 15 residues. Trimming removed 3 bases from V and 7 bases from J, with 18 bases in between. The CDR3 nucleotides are TGCAGCGTTGATGGGGCCGGGTCGGGCTTCGGGGAGCTGTTTTTT. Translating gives CSVDGAGSGFGELFF.

The CDR3: CASKRRGNTIYF. DNA for the CDR3: TGTGCCAGCAAGCGGCGGGGAAACACCATATATTTT. The chain has TRBV27 and TRBJ1-3; no reliable D call. V gave up 7 bases and J gave up 4 bases, with 8 bases separating them. CDR3 size: 12 residues. Germline CDR1 is MNHEY and CDR2 is SMNVEV (reference sequence).

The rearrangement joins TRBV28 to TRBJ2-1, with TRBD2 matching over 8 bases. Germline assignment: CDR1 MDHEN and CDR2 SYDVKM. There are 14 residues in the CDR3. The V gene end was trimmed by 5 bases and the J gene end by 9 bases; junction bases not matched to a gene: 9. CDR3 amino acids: CASSPGLDGFEQFF. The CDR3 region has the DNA TGTGCCAGCAGTCCGGGACTAGATGGGTTTGAGCAGTTCTTC. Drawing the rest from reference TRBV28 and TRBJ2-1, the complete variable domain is DVKVTQSSRYLVKRTGEKVFLECVQDMDHENMFWYRQDPGLGLRLIYFSYDVKMKEKGDIPEGYSVSREKKERFSLILESASTNQTSMYLCASSPGLDGFEQFFGPGTRLTVL.

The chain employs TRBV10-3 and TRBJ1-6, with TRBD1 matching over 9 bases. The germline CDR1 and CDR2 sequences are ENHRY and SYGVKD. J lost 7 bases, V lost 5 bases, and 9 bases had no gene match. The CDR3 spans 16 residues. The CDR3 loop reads CAISPGQGVGNSPLHF. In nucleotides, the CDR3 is TGTGCCATCAGTCCGGGACAGGGTGTCGGGAATTCACCCCTCCACTTT.